This T cell receptor (beta chain) originates from a study of T cell changes during pregnancy in multiple sclerosis. TCRdb's copy holds only in-frame clones and misses some; the assay was immunoSEQ multiplex PCR. The sample yields some 60,000 clones, roughly 90% seen once. The CDR3 sequence is 14 residues long. V was clipped by 0 bases and J by 8 bases, with 11 bases between them. CDR1 SEHNR and CDR2 FQNEAQ come from the germline V gene (reference sequence). This chain links TRBV7-9 with TRBJ2-4; D is perhaps TRBD1 (5 bases). The specimen was peripheral blood, collected in the first trimester of pregnancy. The clonotype comes from a female donor in good health, enrolled as a control in a pregnancy study. This CDR3 reads CASSLAGARDIQYF. The CDR3 nucleotides read TGTGCCAGCAGCTTAGCAGGGGCGCGTGACATTCAGTACTTC. The full variable domain, rest sourced from reference TRBV7-9 and TRBJ2-4, is DTGVSQNPRHKITKRGQNVTFRCDPISEHNRLYWYRQTLGQGPEFLTYFQNEAQLEKSRLLSDRFSAERPKGSFSTLEIQRTEQGDSAMYLCASSLAGARDIQYFGAGTRLSVL.